This T cell receptor beta chain originates from a study of T cells in Graves' hyperthyroidism and ophthalmopathy (dated by TCRdb to the late 2010s). In terms of the full investigation: Peripheral blood samples were taken at initial diagnosis, before any treatment was given. To identify TCR V-J signatures that set the groups apart, the researchers used a discovery cohort of about a hundred patients, made up of around 42 with Graves' ophthalmopathy and approximately 57 with stable Graves' hyperthyroidism. Prospective prediction of ophthalmopathy was tested in an independent validation cohort consisting of some 19 hyperthyroidism patients and approximately 16 patients who later progressed to ophthalmopathy. For training and testing, the 100 or so patients in the discovery cohort were randomly divided in a 7:3 ratio. The study also compared thyroid tissue and blood T-cell repertoires from five or six Graves' hyperthyroidism patients. After sampling, hyperthyroidism patients received methimazole starting at 30 mg daily, and ophthalmopathy patients received high-dose intravenous methylprednisolone. TCR Vbeta CDR3 sequencing of 135 peripheral blood samples (more than 40 ophthalmopathy, 75 hyperthyroidism and approximately 17 progressor patients) is reported in the paper.

The CDR3 has 13 amino acids, counting the end cysteine and phenylalanine. CDR3 DNA is the only sequence kept; it has 39 bases, read in frame from the first base. The germline V gene (reference sequence) supplies CDR1 DFQATT and CDR2 SNEGSKA. The junction shows trimming of 1 base on V and 6 bases on J, plus 13 bases between the germline ends. The TCR beta CDR3 regions were amplified from the RNA transcripts. A first-round RT-PCR of the TCR CDR3 used the HTBI primer set with the Qiagen OneStep RT-PCR kit. Libraries were constructed in a second round of multiplex PCR, after which size selection and purification were carried out. The libraries were sequenced on an Illumina HiSeq2000 using paired-end 100 bp reads. The study's own analysis went as follows. SOAPnuke was used to process the raw data, with reads discarded if the reads contained adapters or uncalled bases, had a mean Phred below 15, or lacked an exact constant-primer or identifier match. COPE v1.2.5 was used to merge the high-quality paired reads, and each unique nucleotide sequence was defined as a clonotype. Clonotypes were aligned to IMGT TRBV, TRBD and TRBJ reference segments using MiTCR v1.1. Analysis was restricted to V-J combinations with a frequency above 0.0001, which covered 99.2% of repertoires. A TCS score was defined as the ratio between F50 (clonal expansion) and ExV (chaos), using BLOSUM62-based TCRdist between CDR3 peptides within each V-J. Welch's t-statistics and random forest reduced roughly 500 V-J features to under 15, which were used in a naive Bayes classifier (R e1071). Using fastp at Q25 and MiXCR, TCRdb reprocessed the public reads and kept productive beta chains. Every distinct CDR3 protein forms one entry, paired with its most common genes and DNA. TCRdb's processing, not the authors' own work, is the source of the V and J calls. The sample table records under 350,000 distinct CDR3 sequences; roughly 13% of these occur just once. In total, the top ten clones hold approximately 7.9% of the sample.

Here is what the overall study found, with its caveats: No statistical method was used to fix the sample size in advance, and group allocation was not hidden from the investigators. In validation, progression to ophthalmopathy was predicted by the model with 55% to 71% sensitivity and 72.22% specificity, a median of roughly 6.4 months before onset. Blood samples also contained most of the expanded thyroid clonotypes (frequency above 0.001), which suggests that blood repertoires may reflect thyroid immune responses. A 13 V-J signature model separated ophthalmopathy from stable hyperthyroidism, with around 88% sensitivity and roughly 82% specificity in cross-validation and 80%/75% in testing.

This clonotype came up many times. Its antigen is not yet known. Per-base qualities were not stored, and no clone one base away is much larger. Stable Graves' hyperthyroidism was defined as no progression to ophthalmopathy during 18 months of follow-up. Hyperthyroidism patients were newly diagnosed, had a disease duration of under 2 months, and were aged 18 to 65 years. Any patient with an uncontrolled infection, another autoimmune disease, pregnancy or lactation was excluded. Diagnoses were based on clinical symptoms, serum thyroxine and TRAb, thyroid ultrasound and orbital computed tomography. PBMCs were separated from roughly 10 ml of fresh peripheral blood using Ficoll-Paque density gradient centrifugation. Total RNA was extracted with Trizol reagent, and quality was checked on an Agilent 2100 Bioanalyzer.

Sequencing input: blood. The sequence came from a woman between 35 and 50 years old with Graves' hyperthyroidism. The chain is made from TRBV20-1 and TRBJ2-7, with the D gene not confidently named. The CDR3 protein: CSARVSRPGEQYF. The DNA is TGCAGTGCTAGAGTTTCCCGGCCAGGCGAGCAGTACTTC.